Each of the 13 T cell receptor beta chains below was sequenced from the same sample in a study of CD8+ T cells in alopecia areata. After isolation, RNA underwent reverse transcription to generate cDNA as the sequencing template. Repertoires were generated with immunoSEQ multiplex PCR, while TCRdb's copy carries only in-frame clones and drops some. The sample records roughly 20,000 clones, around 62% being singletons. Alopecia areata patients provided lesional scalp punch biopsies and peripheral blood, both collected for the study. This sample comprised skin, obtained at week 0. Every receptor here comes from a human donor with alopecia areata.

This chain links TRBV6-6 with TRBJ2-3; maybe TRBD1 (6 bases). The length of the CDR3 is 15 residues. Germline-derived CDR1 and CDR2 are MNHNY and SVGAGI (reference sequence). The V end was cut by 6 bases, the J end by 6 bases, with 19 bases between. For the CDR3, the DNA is TGTGCCAGCAGGTTCTCATCGACAGGCCGGGATACGCAGTATTTT. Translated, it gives CASRFSSTGRDTQYF.

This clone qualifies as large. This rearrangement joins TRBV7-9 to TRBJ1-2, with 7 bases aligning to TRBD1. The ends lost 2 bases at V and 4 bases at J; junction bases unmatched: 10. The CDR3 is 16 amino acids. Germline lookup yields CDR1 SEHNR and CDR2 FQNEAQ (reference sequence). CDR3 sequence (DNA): TGTGCCAGCAGCTTAACAGGGGAAACGGCGGGCTATGGCTACACCTTC. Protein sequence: CASSLTGETAGYGYTF.

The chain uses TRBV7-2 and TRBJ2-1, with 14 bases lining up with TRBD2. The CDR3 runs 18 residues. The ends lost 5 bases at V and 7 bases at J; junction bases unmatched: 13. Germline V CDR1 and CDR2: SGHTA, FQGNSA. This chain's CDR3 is CASSGSTSGGALRNEQFF. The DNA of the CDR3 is TGTGCCAGCAGCGGATCGACTAGCGGGGGGGCGTTAAGAAATGAGCAGTTCTTC.

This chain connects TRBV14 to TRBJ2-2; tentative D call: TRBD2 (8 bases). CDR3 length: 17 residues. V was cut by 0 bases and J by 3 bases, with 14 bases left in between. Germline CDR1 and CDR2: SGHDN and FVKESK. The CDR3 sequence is CASSQDSGDSYTGELFF. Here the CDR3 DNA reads TGTGCCAGCAGCCAAGATAGCGGGGACAGTTACACCGGGGAGCTGTTTTTT. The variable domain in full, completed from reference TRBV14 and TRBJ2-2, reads EAGVTQFPSHSVIEKGQTVTLRCDPISGHDNLYWYRRVMGKEIKFLLHFVKESKQDESGMPNNRFLAERTGGTYSTLKVQPAELEDSGVYFCASSQDSGDSYTGELFFGEGSRLTVL.

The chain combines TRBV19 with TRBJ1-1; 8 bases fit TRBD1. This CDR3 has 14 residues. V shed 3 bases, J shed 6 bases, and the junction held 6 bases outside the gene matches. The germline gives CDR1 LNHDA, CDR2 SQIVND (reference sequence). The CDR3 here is CASSIGQGLPEAFF. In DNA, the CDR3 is TGTGCCAGTAGTATTGGACAGGGCCTTCCTGAAGCTTTCTTT.

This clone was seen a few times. The CDR3 nucleotides read TGTGCCAGCAGCCAAGATCCAAGGTACAATGAGCAGTTCTTC. Amino acid sequence: CASSQDPRYNEQFF. The chain has TRBV4-2 and TRBJ2-1; no reliable D call. V was clipped by 0 bases and J by 4 bases, with 7 bases between them. The V gene's germline CDR1 is LGHNA and CDR2 YNFKEQ. The CDR3 is 14 residues long.

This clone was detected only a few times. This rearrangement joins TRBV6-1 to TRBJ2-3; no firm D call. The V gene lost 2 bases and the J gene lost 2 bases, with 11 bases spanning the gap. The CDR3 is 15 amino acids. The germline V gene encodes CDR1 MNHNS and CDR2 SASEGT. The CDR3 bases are TGTGCCAGCAGTGAATGGGGTTTTCCCACAGATACGCAGTATTTT. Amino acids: CASSEWGFPTDTQYF.

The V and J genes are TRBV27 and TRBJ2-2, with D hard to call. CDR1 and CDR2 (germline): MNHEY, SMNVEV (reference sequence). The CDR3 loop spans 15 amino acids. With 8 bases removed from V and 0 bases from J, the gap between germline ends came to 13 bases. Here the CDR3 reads CASVSRSPNTGELFF. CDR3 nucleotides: TGTGCCAGCGTTAGTCGTTCGCCGAACACCGGGGAGCTGTTTTTT.

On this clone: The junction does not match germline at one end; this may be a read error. The CDR3 protein is CASSWADYRLNF. The CDR3 DNA sequence: TGTGCCAGCAGCTGGGCCGACTACCGTCTGAATTTT. The chain uses TRBV7-8 and TRBJ2-3; perhaps TRBD2 as D (5 bases). The CDR3 is made up of 12 amino acids. Germline lookup yields CDR1 SGHVS and CDR2 FQNEAQ.

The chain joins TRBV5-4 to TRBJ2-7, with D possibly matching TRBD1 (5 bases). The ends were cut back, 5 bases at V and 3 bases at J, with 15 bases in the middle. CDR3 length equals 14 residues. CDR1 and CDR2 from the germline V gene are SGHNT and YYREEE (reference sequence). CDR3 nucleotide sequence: TGTGCCAGCAGTAAGGACACGTCATTCTACGAGCAGTACTTC. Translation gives CASSKDTSFYEQYF.

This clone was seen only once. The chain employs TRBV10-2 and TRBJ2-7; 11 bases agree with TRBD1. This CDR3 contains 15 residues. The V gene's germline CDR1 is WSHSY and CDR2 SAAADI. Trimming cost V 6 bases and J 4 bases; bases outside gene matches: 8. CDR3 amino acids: CASSDPGQGAYEQYF. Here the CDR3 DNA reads TGCGCCAGCAGCGACCCAGGACAGGGGGCATACGAGCAGTACTTC.

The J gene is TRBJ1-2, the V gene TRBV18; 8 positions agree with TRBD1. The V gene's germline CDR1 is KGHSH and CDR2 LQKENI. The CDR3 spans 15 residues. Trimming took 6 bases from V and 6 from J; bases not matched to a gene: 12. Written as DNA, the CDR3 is TGTGCCAGCTCCCCCGAGGCGACAGGGGTTGATGGCTACACCTTC. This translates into CASSPEATGVDGYTF.

The chain's CDR3 is CASSEESWGADTQYF. CDR3 DNA: TGTGCCAGCAGTGAAGAGTCATGGGGTGCAGATACGCAGTATTTT. The rearrangement uses TRBV6-1 and TRBJ2-3; D ambiguous. The ends were cut back, 1 base at V and 4 bases at J, with 12 bases in the middle. The CDR3 length is 15 residues. CDR1 and CDR2 (germline): MNHNS, SASEGT.